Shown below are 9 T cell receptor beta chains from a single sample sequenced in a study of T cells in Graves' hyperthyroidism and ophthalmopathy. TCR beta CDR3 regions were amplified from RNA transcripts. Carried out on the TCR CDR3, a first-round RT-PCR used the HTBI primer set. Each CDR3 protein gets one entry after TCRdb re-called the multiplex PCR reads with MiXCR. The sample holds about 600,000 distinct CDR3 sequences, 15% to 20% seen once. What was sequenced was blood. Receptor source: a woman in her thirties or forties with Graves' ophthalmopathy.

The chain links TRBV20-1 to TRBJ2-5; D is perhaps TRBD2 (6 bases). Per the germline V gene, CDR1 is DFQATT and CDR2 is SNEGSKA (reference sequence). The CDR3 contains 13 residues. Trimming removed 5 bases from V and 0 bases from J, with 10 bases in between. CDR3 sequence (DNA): TGCAGTGCTGGCGGGGAGTACCAAGAGACCCAGTACTTC. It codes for CSAGGEYQETQYF.

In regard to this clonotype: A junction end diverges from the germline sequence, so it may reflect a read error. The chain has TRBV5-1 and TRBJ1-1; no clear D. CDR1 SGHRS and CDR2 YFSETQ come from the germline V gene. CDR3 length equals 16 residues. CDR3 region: CASSLQVRQGNTEAFF. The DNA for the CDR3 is TGCGCCAGCAGCCTACAAGTCCGCCAAGGGAACACTGAGGCTTTCTTT.

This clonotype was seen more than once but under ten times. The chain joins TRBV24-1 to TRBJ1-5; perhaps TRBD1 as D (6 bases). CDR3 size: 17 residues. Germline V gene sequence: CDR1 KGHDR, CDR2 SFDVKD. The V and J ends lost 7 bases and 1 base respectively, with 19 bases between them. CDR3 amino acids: CATSPGTPFLSNQPQHF. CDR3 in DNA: TGTGCCACCAGCCCCGGGACACCATTTTTGAGCAATCAGCCCCAGCATTTT.

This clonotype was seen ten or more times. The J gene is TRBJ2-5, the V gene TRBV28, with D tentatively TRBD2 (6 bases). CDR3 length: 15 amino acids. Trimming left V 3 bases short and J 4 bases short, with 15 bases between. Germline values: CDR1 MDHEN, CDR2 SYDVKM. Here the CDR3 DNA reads TGTGCCAGCAGTTTTCGGTGGGTGGGGGGAGAGACCCAGTACTTC. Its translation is CASSFRWVGGETQYF.

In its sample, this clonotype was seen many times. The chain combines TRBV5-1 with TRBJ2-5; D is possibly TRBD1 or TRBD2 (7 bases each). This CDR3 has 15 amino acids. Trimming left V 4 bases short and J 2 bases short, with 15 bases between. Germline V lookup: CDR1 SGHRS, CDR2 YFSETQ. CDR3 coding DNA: TGCGCCAGCAGCCGCGGGGGACAGAGACAAGAGACCCAGTACTTC. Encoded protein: CASSRGGQRQETQYF.

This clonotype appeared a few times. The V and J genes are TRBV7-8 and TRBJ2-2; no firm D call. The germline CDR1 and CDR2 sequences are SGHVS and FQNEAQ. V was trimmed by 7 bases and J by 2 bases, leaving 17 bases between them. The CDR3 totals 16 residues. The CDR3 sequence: CASNPPGYDNTGELFF. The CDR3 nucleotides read TGTGCCAGCAATCCCCCTGGATACGACAACACCGGGGAGCTGTTTTTT.

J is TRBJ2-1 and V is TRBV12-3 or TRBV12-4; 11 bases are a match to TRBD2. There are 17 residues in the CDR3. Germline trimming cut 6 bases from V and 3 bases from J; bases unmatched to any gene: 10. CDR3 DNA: TGTGCCAGCAGCCCGATAGCGGGGGGGCGTTACTACAATGAGCAGTTCTTC. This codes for CASSPIAGGRYYNEQFF.

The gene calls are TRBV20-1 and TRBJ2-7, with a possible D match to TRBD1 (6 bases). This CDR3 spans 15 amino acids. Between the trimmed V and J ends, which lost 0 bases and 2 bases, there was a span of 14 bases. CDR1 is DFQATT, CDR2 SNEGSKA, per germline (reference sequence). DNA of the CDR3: TGCAGTGCTAGAGATACCGAGACAGGAACCTACGAGCAGTACTTC. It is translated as CSARDTETGTYEQYF.

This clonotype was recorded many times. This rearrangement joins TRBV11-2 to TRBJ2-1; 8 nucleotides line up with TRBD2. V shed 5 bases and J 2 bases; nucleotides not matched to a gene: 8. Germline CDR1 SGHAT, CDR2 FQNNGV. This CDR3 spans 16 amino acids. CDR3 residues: CASSPVHGGAYNEQFF. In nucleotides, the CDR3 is TGTGCCAGCAGCCCCGTTCACGGGGGGGCCTACAATGAGCAGTTCTTC.